Presented here are 12 T cell receptor beta chains from one specimen sequenced in a study of Ad26.COV2.S vaccination and SARS-CoV-2 variants. Treatment: approximately 18 received Ad26.COV2.S at low or high dose, single or two shots; roughly 5 received placebo; per-sample allocation not given. On day 63 after the first injection, vaccine and placebo recipients gave samples. Assay used: immunoSEQ multiplex PCR; TCRdb lists only in-frame clones, some missing. This table holds 440,000 or so clones, 80% to 90% found once. Sample: peripheral blood, taken in a trial of Ad26.COV2.S vaccine versus placebo. The receptors derive from a person between 18 and 60 years old who received the Ad26.COV2.S COVID-19 vaccine or a placebo.

The chain is built from TRBV28 and TRBJ2-1, with TRBD2 identical over 10 bases. With V trimmed by 1 base and J by 6 bases, 6 bases remained unmatched. The CDR3 is 16 residues long. Germline assignment: CDR1 MDHEN and CDR2 SYDVKM. The CDR3 coding sequence is TGTGCCAGCAGTTTATTTACTAGCGGGATGACCAATGAGCAGTTCTTC. Its protein is CASSLFTSGMTNEQFF.

The genes are TRBV5-4 and TRBJ2-3, with D hard to call. The V end lost 0 bases, the J end lost 3 bases, and 5 bases lay between the germline ends. From germline, CDR1 is SGHNT and CDR2 YYREEE (reference sequence). The CDR3 is 13 amino acids. The CDR3 nucleotides are TGTGCCAGCAGCTTGGGATGGACAGATACGCAGTATTTT. Translation: CASSLGWTDTQYF.

Concerning this clone: One junction end does not reproduce the germline sequence, and a read error may be involved. The rearrangement uses TRBV27 and TRBJ2-7; 8 bases agree with TRBD1. This CDR3 region has 13 residues. CDR1 and CDR2 (germline): MNHEY, SMNVEV (reference sequence). The CDR3 DNA is TGTGCCAGCAGCAAAAGGACAGGGTACGGGCAGTACTTC. As protein: CASSKRTGYGQYF.

The rearrangement uses TRBV4-1 and TRBJ1-2; no clear D gene. This CDR3 contains 14 residues. Trimming took off 4 bases at V and 5 bases at J, with 14 bases between the two ends. The germline CDR1 and CDR2 sequences are MGHRA and YSYEKL. The CDR3 protein is CASSPPRGAYGYTF. The CDR3 coding sequence is TGCGCCAGCAGCCCCCCCCGGGGAGCGTATGGCTACACCTTC.

The chain uses TRBV2 and TRBJ2-7; 7 bases match TRBD1. Germline CDR1 reads SNHLY; CDR2 reads FYNNEI. The CDR3 has 14 amino acids. The ends lost 8 bases at V and 3 bases at J; junction bases unmatched: 10. The CDR3 DNA sequence: TGTGCCAGCCATGTGGGACAGCGCCTCTACGAGCAGTACTTC. This codes for CASHVGQRLYEQYF.

The J gene is TRBJ2-7, the V gene TRBV5-1; D gene uncertain. V lost 1 base to trimming and J lost 2 bases, with 10 bases between them. The V gene's germline CDR1 is SGHRS and CDR2 YFSETQ. The CDR3 loop spans 14 amino acids. The DNA of the CDR3 is TGCGCCAGCAGCTTGTTTGGCGGTACCTACGAGCAGTACTTC. Protein: CASSLFGGTYEQYF.

A single count supports this clone. The chain couples TRBV7-2 to TRBJ1-1; D call uncertain. The CDR3 has 13 amino acids. Trimming removed 1 base at V and 7 bases at J, with 10 bases between. Germline CDR1 is SGHTA and CDR2 is FQGNSA. The CDR3 region is CASSLEVLNEAFF. The CDR3 DNA reads as TGTGCCAGCAGCTTAGAGGTGCTGAATGAAGCTTTCTTT.

V and J are TRBV7-2 and TRBJ2-7, with unresolved D. The CDR3 has 14 residues. Trimming shortened V by 0 bases and J by 3 bases, and 9 bases separated the two germline ends. The germline gives CDR1 SGHTA, CDR2 FQGNSA. Here the CDR3 DNA reads TGTGCCAGCAGCTTAGCGTATAATAGCTACGAGCAGTACTTC. Its translation: CASSLAYNSYEQYF.

The chain couples TRBV19 to TRBJ2-1, with 12 bases fitting TRBD2. The trim removed 7 bases at V and 4 bases at J, leaving 5 bases unmatched. Germline CDR1 reads LNHDA; CDR2 reads SQIVND (reference sequence). The CDR3 has 15 residues. The CDR3 region has the DNA TGTGCCAGTAACCAACTAGCGGGAGGATACAATGAGCAGTTCTTC. Protein sequence: CASNQLAGGYNEQFF.

This clone was observed a handful of times. The DNA for the CDR3 is TGTGCCATCAGCACCCCCGGGACAGGGGATCAGCCCCAGCATTTT. Amino acid sequence: CAISTPGTGDQPQHF. The chain combines TRBV10-3 with TRBJ1-5, with TRBD1 identical over 10 bases. The germline CDR1 and CDR2 sequences are ENHRY and SYGVKD. The ends lost 6 bases at V and 5 bases at J; junction bases unmatched: 7. The length of the CDR3 is 15 residues.

In its sample, this clone was seen many times. Within the sample, other DNA sequences also encode this same CDR3. This chain connects TRBV5-1 to TRBJ2-7, with a tentative D call TRBD1 (6 bases). CDR3 length: 15 amino acids. The germline V gene encodes CDR1 SGHRS and CDR2 YFSETQ. With 2 bases removed from V and 0 bases from J, the gap between germline ends came to 12 bases. CDR3 sequence: CASSFAWGPSYEQYF. DNA of the CDR3: TGCGCCAGCAGCTTCGCCTGGGGGCCCTCCTACGAGCAGTACTTC.

As concerns this clone: The sample has other DNA sequences that encode this CDR3 too. This chain links TRBV5-1 with TRBJ2-7; TRBD1 matches 8 bases. Germline loops: CDR1 SGHRS, CDR2 YFSETQ. CDR3 length: 11 residues. J gave up 7 bases and V 7 bases, and 4 bases lay outside the gene matches. This CDR3 reads CASGQGYEQYF. CDR3 sequence (DNA): TGCGCCAGCGGACAGGGCTATGAGCAGTACTTC. The full variable domain, rest sourced from reference TRBV5-1 and TRBJ2-7, is KAGVTQTPRYLIKTRGQQVTLSCSPISGHRSVSWYQQTPGQGLQFLFEYFSETQRNKGNFPGRFSGRQFSNSRSEMNVSTLELGDSALYLCASGQGYEQYFGPGTRLTVT.